One sample yielded the 26 T cell receptor beta chains listed below, sequenced in a study of human T cells and chemical hapten exposure. Each CDR3 protein gets one entry after TCRdb re-called the RACE reads with MiXCR. The profile covers approximately 110,000 distinct CDR3 sequences, with approximately 11% appearing a single time and 3% to 4.5% taken by the ten largest. The sample's time point: patch test 1, 2 weeks after DPC sensitization. Treatment reported: therapeutic diphenylcyclopropenone sensitization with weekly scalp DPC. The sequenced sample was whole blood, obtained in connection with sensitization to the hapten diphenylcyclopropenone (DPC). Receptors were obtained from a woman in her thirties or forties with alopecia areata. Some clones in this sample may be carry-over from other donors' samples.

The chain joins TRBV7-8 to TRBJ2-4; possibly TRBD1 for D (6 bases). This CDR3 is 16 amino acids long. The V gene's germline CDR1 is SGHVS and CDR2 FQNEAQ. Trimming pared 5 bases from V and 3 bases from J, leaving 17 bases between. CDR3 in amino acids: CASSPGPGVGKNIQYF. As DNA, the CDR3 is TGTGCCAGCAGCCCAGGGCCAGGGGTCGGCAAAAACATTCAGTACTTC.

This clonotype has ten or more counts. The J gene is TRBJ1-5, the V gene TRBV6-2 or TRBV6-3; TRBD1 might be the D (6 bases). V gave up 7 bases and J gave up 4 bases, with 11 bases separating them. There are 13 residues in the CDR3. CDR1 and CDR2 (germline): MNHEY, SVGEGT. CDR3: CASTNRVNQPQHF. The DNA of the CDR3 is TGTGCCAGCACTAACAGGGTGAATCAGCCCCAGCATTTT.

This clonotype was counted at least ten times. This rearrangement joins TRBV7-2 to TRBJ2-1, with 7 bases identical to TRBD1. The CDR3 sequence is 18 residues long. Germline CDR1 reads SGHTA; CDR2 reads FQGNSA. V gave up 4 bases and J gave up 0 bases; unmatched junction bases: 12. CDR3 sequence reads: CASSSPGQNSNSYNEQFF. In nucleotides, the CDR3 is TGTGCCAGCAGCTCCCCGGGACAGAACTCCAACTCCTACAATGAGCAGTTCTTC.

This clonotype was counted at least ten times. The V call is TRBV14, the J call TRBJ1-1, with D possibly matching TRBD1 (6 bases). Trimming shortened V by 5 bases and J by 5 bases, and 12 bases separated the two germline ends. Germline-derived CDR1 and CDR2 are SGHDN and FVKESK. This CDR3 contains 13 residues. Written as DNA, the CDR3 is TGTGCCAGCAGCGAACAGGGTCGGACTGAAGCTTTCTTT. Translated, it gives CASSEQGRTEAFF.

J is TRBJ2-3 and V is TRBV7-2; 12 bases fit TRBD2. The CDR3 sequence is 18 residues long. The germline gives CDR1 SGHTA, CDR2 FQGNSA. V trimming: 3 bases; J trimming: 6 bases; junction bases outside the gene matches: 13. As DNA, the CDR3 is TGTGCCAGCAGCTTCAGACTAGCGGGAGTTACTTGGTCGGATACGCAGTATTTT. It encodes CASSFRLAGVTWSDTQYF. The variable domain in full, completed from reference TRBV7-2 and TRBJ2-3, reads GAGVSQSPSNKVTEKGKDVELRCDPISGHTALYWYRQSLGQGLEFLIYFQGNSAPDKSGLPSDRFSAERTGGSVSTLTIQRTQQEDSAVYLCASSFRLAGVTWSDTQYFGPGTRLTVL.

This clonotype has at least ten counts. V usage is TRBV28 and J usage is TRBJ2-3, with D possibly TRBD1 on 6 matching bases. CDR1 and CDR2 from the germline V gene are MDHEN and SYDVKM. The CDR3 runs 14 residues. V was cut by 2 bases and J by 4 bases, with 10 bases left in between. The CDR3: CASSLAQGSDTQYF. In DNA, the CDR3 is TGTGCCAGCAGTTTAGCTCAGGGGTCAGATACGCAGTATTTT.

This chain joins TRBV5-1 and TRBJ2-3; D gene uncertain. Germline loops: CDR1 SGHRS, CDR2 YFSETQ. Trimming pared 0 bases from V and 1 base from J, leaving 12 bases between. This CDR3 comprises 16 residues. CDR3 sequence: CASSLGPTTGTDTQYF. DNA for the CDR3: TGCGCCAGCAGCTTGGGCCCAACCACTGGCACAGATACGCAGTATTTT.

This clonotype was found many times. The CDR3 nucleotides are TGTGCCAGCAGCTTAGAGGCCCGTAATTCACCCCTCCACTTT. The encoded protein is CASSLEARNSPLHF. This chain links TRBV7-6 with TRBJ1-6, with unresolved D. Per the germline V gene, CDR1 is SGHVS and CDR2 is FNYEAQ. The CDR3 has 14 amino acids. Trimming stripped 1 base from V and 6 bases from J, with 7 bases between.

This clonotype was found a few times. V gene TRBV20-1 combines with J gene TRBJ2-7, with D unresolved. V dropped 5 bases and J dropped 2 bases, with 16 bases sitting between them. CDR3 size: 14 residues. Per the germline V gene, CDR1 is DFQATT and CDR2 is SNEGSKA (reference sequence). CDR3 nucleotides: TGCAGTGCTGTGCTGGGCCCTAATCCCTACGAGCAGTACTTC. It yields the protein CSAVLGPNPYEQYF.

V usage is TRBV29-1 and J usage is TRBJ2-3; D possibly corresponds to TRBD2 (6 bases). The V gene lost 8 bases and the J gene lost 7 bases, with 16 bases spanning the gap. Per the germline V gene, CDR1 is SQVTM and CDR2 is ANQGSEA. This CDR3 is built from 12 residues. The CDR3: CSPINSGNTQYF. CDR3 coding DNA: TGCAGCCCGATAAATAGCGGAAATACGCAGTATTTT.

This clonotype was picked up many times. V and J are TRBV4-3 and TRBJ2-3; TRBD2 aligns across 11 bases. Germline trimming cut 4 bases from V and 5 bases from J; bases unmatched to any gene: 11. The CDR3 runs to 17 residues. Germline values: CDR1 LGHNA, CDR2 YSLEER. The DNA of the CDR3 is TGCGCCAGCAGCCCAGAGATAGCGGGGGGGCTAATAGATACGCAGTATTTT. Translating gives CASSPEIAGGLIDTQYF.

The chain is built from TRBV9 and TRBJ2-1; the match to TRBD2 covers 7 bases. The germline V gene has CDR1 SGDLS and CDR2 YYNGEE. CDR3 size: 13 residues. V was pared by 3 bases and J by 15 bases, with 12 bases of the junction left unmatched. The CDR3 region has the DNA TGTGCCAGCAGCGGATCTCCGGGACTACCGACGTTCTTC. Translating gives CASSGSPGLPTFF.

The rearrangement joins TRBV7-6 to TRBJ1-1; 11 bases are shared with TRBD1. CDR3 length: 18 amino acids. J lost 5 bases, V lost 2 bases, and 13 bases had no gene match. From germline, CDR1 is SGHVS and CDR2 FNYEAQ. The CDR3 region is CASSLFPLEGTGGTEAFF. The CDR3 bases are TGTGCCAGCAGCTTATTCCCCCTAGAAGGGACAGGGGGGACTGAAGCTTTCTTT. The variable domain in full, with the rest retrieved from reference TRBV7-6 and TRBJ1-1, is GAGVSQSPRYKVTKRGQDVALRCDPISGHVSLYWYRQALGQGPEFLTYFNYEAQQDKSGLPNDRFSAERPEGSISTLTIQRTEQRDSAMYRCASSLFPLEGTGGTEAFFGQGTRLTVV.

Note on this clonotype: This may be a read error: a much more frequent sequence differs by one nucleotide. The V call is TRBV4-1, the J call TRBJ2-1, with 7 nucleotides matching TRBD2. The V gene's germline CDR1 is MGHRA and CDR2 YSYEKL. The V and J ends lost 3 bases and 0 bases, in that order; junction bases with no gene match: 8. The CDR3 spans 17 residues. CDR3 in DNA: TGCGCCAGCAGCCAGAAGAGGCGGGAGTCCTCCTACAATGAGCAGTTCTTC. It codes for CASSQKRRESSYNEQFF.

This clonotype was counted between two and nine times. The rearrangement uses TRBV11-2 and TRBJ2-3; TRBD2 matches at 10 bases. The length of the CDR3 is 17 residues. Trimming cost V 2 bases and J 2 bases; bases outside gene matches: 7. Germline-derived CDR1 and CDR2 are SGHAT and FQNNGV. CDR3 in DNA: TGTGCCAGCAGCTTAACCTTAGCGGGAGGCCTCACAGATACGCAGTATTTT. Translation: CASSLTLAGGLTDTQYF.

The CDR3 loop reads CASSQDLPGEQFF. In DNA form, the CDR3 reads TGTGCCAGCAGCCAAGATTTACCGGGTGAGCAGTTCTTC. The chain is built from TRBV14 and TRBJ2-1; D call uncertain. Germline CDR1 is SGHDN and CDR2 is FVKESK. The CDR3 consists of 13 residues. Trimming stripped 0 bases from V and 9 bases from J, with 9 bases between.

Turning to this clonotype: An end of the junction does not agree with germline; a read error may underlie this. J is TRBJ2-3 and V is TRBV12-3 or TRBV12-4; no definite D call. The CDR3 has 11 residues. CDR3 loop: CASSLADMQYF. As DNA, the CDR3 is TGTGCCAGCAGTTTGGCAGATATGCAGTATTTT.

This clonotype came up many times. The CDR3 protein is CASTPGQGVGGYTF. CDR3 coding DNA: TGTGCCAGCACCCCGGGACAGGGGGTTGGCGGCTACACCTTC. The chain carries TRBV27 and TRBJ1-2; 11 positions agree with TRBD1. Germline CDR1 reads MNHEY; CDR2 reads SMNVEV (reference sequence). Unmatched junction bases numbered 9, after V lost 7 bases and J lost 8 bases. This CDR3 spans 14 amino acids.

This clonotype was seen more than once but under ten times. This chain links TRBV29-1 with TRBJ2-7; D is ambiguous. The CDR3 runs to 12 residues. The V gene lost 1 base and the J gene lost 0 bases, with 4 bases spanning the gap. Germline assignment: CDR1 SQVTM and CDR2 ANQGSEA. CDR3 coding DNA: TGCAGCGTTGAAGTTGTCTCCTACGAGCAGTACTTC. This encodes CSVEVVSYEQYF.

In its sample, this clonotype was seen many times. DNA of the CDR3: TGTGCCATTGCGGGAGGCCCGCACAATGAGCAGTTCTTC. As protein: CAIAGGPHNEQFF. V gene TRBV27 combines with J gene TRBJ2-1; 8 nucleotides agree with TRBD2. The CDR3 covers 13 residues. V gave up 10 bases and J gave up 5 bases; unmatched junction bases: 7. Germline values: CDR1 MNHEY, CDR2 SMNVEV (reference sequence).

In this sample, this clonotype turned up a few times. The chain couples TRBV7-9 to TRBJ2-1; 15 bases are a match to TRBD2. This CDR3 contains 18 residues. Germline CDR1 is SEHNR and CDR2 is FQNEAQ (reference sequence). V was clipped by 5 bases and J by 4 bases; unmatched bases: 9. CDR3 region: CASSPGLAGGRRYNEQFF. The DNA for the CDR3 is TGTGCCAGCAGCCCGGGACTAGCGGGGGGACGAAGATACAATGAGCAGTTCTTC.

The V gene is TRBV7-2, the J gene TRBJ2-1, with 11 bases identical to TRBD2. Germline V gene sequence: CDR1 SGHTA, CDR2 FQGNSA. This CDR3 has 14 residues. V gave up 1 base and J gave up 15 bases; unmatched junction bases: 8. The CDR3 DNA reads as TGTGCCAGCAGCTTAGAGTCTAGCGGGGGGCCGTGGTTCTTC. It codes for CASSLESSGGPWFF.

There are many counts of this clonotype. The chain carries TRBV5-4 and TRBJ2-1; 9 positions match TRBD2. The CDR3 loop spans 14 amino acids. V lost 7 bases, J lost 8 bases, and 10 bases stayed unmatched. Germline V gene sequence: CDR1 SGHNT, CDR2 YYREEE (reference sequence). CDR3 loop: CASRYSGGRYEQFF. CDR3 coding DNA: TGTGCCAGCCGATACAGCGGGGGGAGGTATGAGCAGTTCTTC.

This clonotype was seen repeatedly, ten times or more. This chain connects TRBV5-1 to TRBJ1-1; D perhaps matches TRBD1 (5 bases). The V end was cut by 0 bases, the J end by 0 bases, with 9 bases between. Germline CDR1 reads SGHRS; CDR2 reads YFSETQ. The CDR3 length is 15 residues. This chain's CDR3 is CASSLVGQLNTEAFF. The CDR3, as DNA: TGCGCCAGCAGCTTGGTGGGGCAGTTGAACACTGAAGCTTTCTTT.

The chain combines TRBV29-1 with TRBJ2-3; maybe TRBD1 (6 bases). V lost 7 bases and J lost 3, with 17 bases in between. CDR1 and CDR2 from the germline V gene are SQVTM and ANQGSEA. This CDR3 has 14 residues. The CDR3 nucleotides are TGCAGCGCCGCTACTGGGGGCAGGACAGATACGCAGTATTTT. It is translated as CSAATGGRTDTQYF.

In its sample, this clonotype was seen many times. The chain carries TRBV5-1 and TRBJ1-2; D not certain. Trimming removed 4 bases at V and 4 bases at J, with 11 bases between. CDR1 SGHRS and CDR2 YFSETQ come from the germline V gene. There are 13 residues in the CDR3. CDR3 sequence reads: CASSRGYGYGYTF. In DNA form, the CDR3 reads TGCGCCAGCAGCCGAGGGTACGGCTATGGCTACACCTTC.